The clone carrying this TCR beta chain has more than one count but fewer than ten. Its antigen is not identified. An end of the junction differs from the germline gene, which may be a read error. CDR3 length: 13 residues. The germline V gene has CDR1 SGHRS and CDR2 YFSETQ. A J-beta primer mix and a sample-barcoded 5' primer were used in a second PCR of roughly 6 to 11 cycles. One entry per CDR3 protein results from TCRdb running MiXCR on the 5' RACE reads. The table shows roughly 1,100,000 distinct CDR3 sequences, with around 25% occurring only once. This specimen comes from a study of blood T cells in healthy people across ages. Whole-study findings and limits: Long-lived and aged donors differed, with more naive CD4+ cells and higher diversity in the long-lived. PBMC samples, being unsorted, prevented any conclusive comparison of naive and antigen-experienced cells.

This same sample was also part of a study on T cells of mothers and their children. This second study says: Detection yielded no persistent microchimeric T cell clones.

The chain couples TRBV5-1 to TRBJ2-5, with D uncertain. The sample comprised blood. This clonotype was obtained from a girl aged 2-9 years in good health. The CDR3 loop reads CASSLNAGRSEFF. The DNA for the CDR3 is TGCGCCAGCAGCTTGAATGCTGGGCGGTCGGAGTTCTTC.